In its sample, the clone carrying this T cell receptor (beta chain) was seen a few times. Its antigen is not identified. The V end lost 3 bases, the J end lost 5 bases, and 10 bases lay between the germline ends. CDR1 and CDR2 from the germline V gene are SEHNR and FQNEAQ (reference sequence). The CDR3 is made up of 13 amino acids. Sequenced by immunoSEQ multiplex PCR; TCRdb stores in-frame clones only, minus some. Here the sample spans some 20,000 clones, 82% being singletons. As to time point: week 23, last vaccination. Every vaccination contained 300 ug of the mutant IDH1 20-mer peptide and was paired with topical imiquimod. New IDH1-mutant, ATRX-lost WHO grade 3 or 4 astrocytomas occurred in donors. These data come from a study of a mutant IDH1 vaccine in newly diagnosed glioma. Study at large: Administration of eight vaccinations to patients took place in weeks 1, 3, 5, 7, 11, 15, 19, 23. Once 4-6 weeks had passed after radiotherapy alone, vaccination started, or it started with temozolomide cycles. Previous treatment comprised radiotherapy, temozolomide, or both, mostly both.

This chain connects TRBV7-9 to TRBJ1-1; D gene unclear. This TCR derives from a man aged 30 to 45 with glioma. The input for sequencing was PBMCs, taken from a glioma patient whose treatment included an IDH1 peptide vaccine. The CDR3 DNA follows: TGTGCCAGCAGCTTTTCAGGACGGACTGAAGCTTTCTTT. Protein sequence: CASSFSGRTEAFF.